This is a list of T cell receptor beta chains from one sample in a study of CD8 T cells in Susac syndrome. TCRdb re-analysed the immunoSEQ multiplex PCR reads in MiXCR, keeping a single row per CDR3 protein. There are approximately 100,000 distinct CDR3 sequences in the sample; roughly 95% occur only once, and more than 0.095% lies in the top ten. Sequencing was carried out using CD4+ T cells from PBMCs. These receptors were taken from a human donor in good health. Each CDR3 is given with its conserved first and last residue. Fields, in order: clone size, D gene, J gene, V gene, CDR3 protein, CDR3 DNA. The D gene is left open where the match is weak. The size of a clone is reported for some rows only, either as once, few or many, or as a class for expanded clones.

clone_size: -
d_call: TRBD1
j_call: TRBJ2-7
v_call: TRBV20-1
cdr3_aa: CSARSDRGLDEQYF
cdr3_nt: TGCAGTGCTAGGTCTGACAGGGGGCTCGACGAGCAGTACTTC

clone_size: -
d_call: -
j_call: TRBJ2-2
v_call: TRBV19
cdr3_aa: CASNPRAINTGELFF
cdr3_nt: TGTGCCAGTAATCCGCGGGCGATTAACACCGGGGAGCTGTTTTTT

clone_size: once
d_call: -
j_call: TRBJ2-1
v_call: TRBV5-4
cdr3_aa: CASSNILVDNEQFF
cdr3_nt: TGTGCCAGCAGCAATATTCTAGTCGACAATGAGCAGTTCTTC

clone_size: -
d_call: TRBD1
j_call: TRBJ1-3
v_call: TRBV4-1
cdr3_aa: CASSLGTGASRSSGNTIYF
cdr3_nt: TGCGCCAGCAGCCTAGGGACAGGGGCGAGCAGATCCTCTGGAAACACCATATATTTT

clone_size: once
d_call: TRBD1
j_call: TRBJ2-7
v_call: TRBV29-1
cdr3_aa: CSVGTGVTISYEQYF
cdr3_nt: TGCAGCGTAGGGACAGGGGTTACTATTTCCTACGAGCAGTACTTC

clone_size: -
d_call: -
j_call: TRBJ2-3
v_call: TRBV20-1
cdr3_aa: CSAANEADTQYF
cdr3_nt: TGCAGTGCTGCGAACGAGGCTGATACGCAGTATTTT

clone_size: -
d_call: -
j_call: TRBJ2-7
v_call: TRBV29-1
cdr3_aa: CSVGSGTRSYEQYF
cdr3_nt: TGCAGCGTTGGATCCGGGACACGATCCTACGAGCAGTACTTC

clone_size: -
d_call: -
j_call: TRBJ1-4
v_call: TRBV29-1
cdr3_aa: CSVEDTGNQEKLFF
cdr3_nt: TGCAGCGTTGAAGATACGGGTAATCAGGAAAAACTGTTTTTT

clone_size: -
d_call: TRBD2
j_call: TRBJ2-7
v_call: TRBV29-1
cdr3_aa: CSVEEGTSGIRGEQYF
cdr3_nt: TGCAGCGTTGAAGAAGGTACTAGCGGGATAAGGGGCGAGCAGTACTTC

clone_size: -
d_call: -
j_call: TRBJ2-2
v_call: TRBV4-2
cdr3_aa: CASSQKLDLDTGELFF
cdr3_nt: TGTGCCAGCAGCCAAAAATTGGATCTTGACACCGGGGAGCTGTTTTTT

clone_size: -
d_call: TRBD1
j_call: TRBJ2-2
v_call: TRBV9
cdr3_aa: CASSVAPFRTGATGELFF
cdr3_nt: TGTGCCAGCAGCGTAGCACCCTTCAGGACAGGGGCAACCGGGGAGCTGTTTTTT

clone_size: -
d_call: -
j_call: TRBJ1-2
v_call: TRBV24-1
cdr3_aa: CATSRGENYGYTF
cdr3_nt: TGTGCCACCAGCCGGGGGGAGAACTATGGCTACACCTTC

clone_size: -
d_call: TRBD2
j_call: TRBJ2-7
v_call: TRBV6-6
cdr3_aa: CASTKERGASYEQYF
cdr3_nt: TGTGCCAGCACTAAAGAGCGGGGGGCCTCCTACGAGCAGTACTTC

clone_size: -
d_call: TRBD2
j_call: TRBJ2-2
v_call: TRBV5-1
cdr3_aa: CASSFGTSSGGELFF
cdr3_nt: TGCGCCAGCAGCTTCGGGACTAGCTCGGGCGGGGAGCTGTTTTTT

clone_size: -
d_call: TRBD2
j_call: TRBJ2-1
v_call: TRBV20-1
cdr3_aa: CSAIWASGIHEQFF
cdr3_nt: TGCAGTGCTATATGGGCTAGCGGGATCCATGAGCAGTTCTTC

clone_size: -
d_call: -
j_call: TRBJ2-6
v_call: TRBV28
cdr3_aa: CASRPRDSGANVLTF
cdr3_nt: TGTGCCAGCAGACCTCGGGACTCTGGGGCCAACGTCCTGACTTTC

clone_size: -
d_call: -
j_call: TRBJ2-7
v_call: TRBV5-1
cdr3_aa: CASSLERPGTYEQYF
cdr3_nt: TGCGCCAGCAGCTTGGAGCGGCCGGGGACCTACGAGCAGTACTTC

clone_size: once
d_call: TRBD1
j_call: TRBJ2-7
v_call: TRBV28
cdr3_aa: CASSLDQGQYEQYF
cdr3_nt: TGTGCCAGCAGTTTAGACCAGGGACAGTACGAGCAGTACTTC

clone_size: -
d_call: -
j_call: TRBJ2-7
v_call: TRBV7-2
cdr3_aa: CASSSVASYEQYF
cdr3_nt: TGTGCCAGCAGCTCGGTGGCCTCCTACGAGCAGTACTTC

clone_size: -
d_call: -
j_call: TRBJ1-3
v_call: TRBV19
cdr3_aa: CASMIDRSSGNTIYF
cdr3_nt: TGTGCCAGTATGATAGACCGAAGCTCTGGAAACACCATATATTTT

clone_size: -
d_call: -
j_call: TRBJ2-4
v_call: TRBV28
cdr3_aa: CASKGTSKNIQYF
cdr3_nt: TGTGCCAGCAAAGGGACAAGTAAAAACATTCAGTACTTC

clone_size: -
d_call: -
j_call: TRBJ1-2
v_call: TRBV18
cdr3_aa: CASSPRQDYYGYTF
cdr3_nt: TGTGCCAGCTCACCTCGACAGGACTACTATGGCTACACCTTC

clone_size: -
d_call: -
j_call: TRBJ2-7
v_call: TRBV9
cdr3_aa: CASSGGGGLYEQYF
cdr3_nt: TGTGCCAGCAGCGGAGGAGGGGGGCTATACGAGCAGTACTTC

clone_size: -
d_call: TRBD2
j_call: TRBJ2-7
v_call: TRBV5-1
cdr3_aa: CASSSGLAVYEQYF
cdr3_nt: TGCGCCAGCAGCTCGGGGCTAGCGGTTTACGAGCAGTACTTC

clone_size: once
d_call: -
j_call: TRBJ2-3
v_call: TRBV4-1
cdr3_aa: CASSQGGGQSTDTQYF
cdr3_nt: TGCGCCAGCAGCCAAGGGGGCGGCCAGAGCACAGATACGCAGTATTTT

clone_size: -
d_call: TRBD2
j_call: TRBJ2-1
v_call: TRBV11-2
cdr3_aa: CASSLVRAGGPDEQFF
cdr3_nt: TGTGCCAGCAGCTTAGTTAGAGCGGGAGGGCCTGACGAGCAGTTCTTC

clone_size: -
d_call: -
j_call: TRBJ2-7
v_call: TRBV13
cdr3_aa: CASSSLVGRPGLGGEEQYF
cdr3_nt: TGTGCCAGCAGCTCCTTAGTAGGAAGGCCGGGACTAGGGGGCGAGGAGCAGTACTTC

clone_size: -
d_call: -
j_call: TRBJ2-6
v_call: TRBV5-1
cdr3_aa: CASSLGLRESAGANVLTF
cdr3_nt: TGCGCCAGCAGCTTGGGACTTCGGGAGTCAGCTGGGGCCAACGTCCTGACTTTC

clone_size: -
d_call: -
j_call: TRBJ2-7
v_call: TRBV5-1
cdr3_aa: CASSESQGFYEQYF
cdr3_nt: TGCGCCAGCAGCGAGTCTCAGGGTTTCTACGAGCAGTACTTC

clone_size: -
d_call: TRBD2
j_call: TRBJ2-7
v_call: TRBV20-1
cdr3_aa: CSARYPAGGRNEQYF
cdr3_nt: TGCAGTGCTAGATATCCAGCGGGGGGAAGGAACGAGCAGTACTTC

clone_size: -
d_call: TRBD2
j_call: TRBJ2-5
v_call: TRBV6-6
cdr3_aa: CATRIGGGQETQYF
cdr3_nt: TGTGCCACCAGAATAGGCGGGGGCCAAGAGACCCAGTACTTC

clone_size: once
d_call: TRBD2
j_call: TRBJ2-3
v_call: TRBV28
cdr3_aa: CASSLGLAGGGGADTQYF
cdr3_nt: TGTGCCAGCAGTTTAGGACTAGCGGGAGGAGGAGGGGCAGATACGCAGTATTTT

clone_size: once
d_call: TRBD2
j_call: TRBJ2-1
v_call: TRBV10-3
cdr3_aa: CAISESGGGARNEQFF
cdr3_nt: TGTGCCATCAGTGAGTCAGGCGGGGGGGCCAGAAATGAGCAGTTCTTC

clone_size: -
d_call: -
j_call: TRBJ2-7
v_call: TRBV4-1
cdr3_aa: CASSQDSITYEQYF
cdr3_nt: TGCGCCAGCAGCCAAGATTCGATCACCTACGAGCAGTACTTC

clone_size: -
d_call: -
j_call: TRBJ1-2
v_call: TRBV4-1
cdr3_aa: CASSRLGGRDNYGYTF
cdr3_nt: TGCGCCAGCAGCCGATTGGGGGGGAGAGATAACTATGGCTACACCTTC

clone_size: -
d_call: TRBD2
j_call: TRBJ2-3
v_call: TRBV2
cdr3_aa: CASRRTSGSNTDTQYF
cdr3_nt: TGTGCCAGCAGGAGGACTAGCGGGAGTAACACAGATACGCAGTATTTT

clone_size: -
d_call: -
j_call: TRBJ1-1
v_call: TRBV12-3/TRBV12-4
cdr3_aa: CASTGRRGTEAFF
cdr3_nt: TGTGCCAGTACCGGACGGAGGGGAACTGAAGCTTTCTTT

clone_size: -
d_call: TRBD2
j_call: TRBJ2-5
v_call: TRBV7-2
cdr3_aa: CASSSGLARETQYF
cdr3_nt: TGTGCCAGCAGCTCGGGACTAGCGAGAGAGACCCAGTACTTC

clone_size: -
d_call: TRBD1
j_call: TRBJ2-3
v_call: TRBV7-2
cdr3_aa: CASSPDRGTQYF
cdr3_nt: TGTGCCAGCAGCCCCGACAGGGGTACGCAGTATTTT

clone_size: -
d_call: -
j_call: TRBJ2-6
v_call: TRBV27
cdr3_aa: CASSSNPGNSGANVLTF
cdr3_nt: TGTGCCAGCAGTTCCAACCCCGGGAACTCTGGGGCCAACGTCCTGACTTTC